Following are 15 T cell receptor beta chains from one sample sequenced in a study of OX40 agonist ivuxolimab in advanced cancers. The assay was immunoSEQ multiplex PCR, and TCRdb's table has in-frame clones only and misses some. The data show 55,000 to 90,000 clones, about 90% seen once. Sequenced here: CD4+ or CD8+ T cells sorted from blood, sampled in a trial of the OX40 agonist ivuxolimab. The source of these receptors is an adult with an advanced solid tumor such as melanoma, head and neck, liver or kidney cancer.

This clone appeared a few times. This chain connects TRBV7-2 to TRBJ1-1, with 8 bases lining up with TRBD1. This CDR3 region has 15 residues. The V gene's germline CDR1 is SGHTA and CDR2 FQGNSA. J lost 3 bases, V lost 5 bases, and 8 bases had no gene match. In DNA form, the CDR3 reads TGTGCCAGCAGCACCGACAGGGGTGGGGACACTGAAGCTTTCTTT. It is translated as CASSTDRGGDTEAFF.

This rearrangement joins TRBV5-1 to TRBJ1-5; TRBD1 aligns across 8 bases. Germline-derived CDR1 and CDR2 are SGHRS and YFSETQ. J lost 3 bases, V lost 5 bases, and 7 bases had no gene match. The CDR3 loop spans 15 amino acids. The CDR3 DNA sequence: TGCGCCAGCAGGCCCGGGACAGGTTTCAATCAGCCCCAGCATTTT. It specifies CASRPGTGFNQPQHF.

The chain joins TRBV28 to TRBJ1-5, with D perhaps matching TRBD1 (6 bases). The CDR3 sequence is 13 residues long. Germline values: CDR1 MDHEN, CDR2 SYDVKM. The ends were cut back, 6 bases at V and 3 bases at J, with 9 bases in the middle. The CDR3 DNA follows: TGTGCCAGCAGCCGGACAGCCAATCAGCCCCAGCATTTT. Its protein product is CASSRTANQPQHF.

The chain combines TRBV7-2 with TRBJ1-2; D is unresolved. Germline CDR1 SGHTA, CDR2 FQGNSA. The CDR3 runs 13 residues. Deletions cut 4 bases from V and 2 bases from J, with 8 bases between. The CDR3 protein is CASSSGPNYGYTF. CDR3 in DNA: TGTGCCAGCAGCTCCGGGCCCAACTATGGCTACACCTTC.

The chain carries TRBV7-9 and TRBJ2-2; 7 bases fit TRBD2. Trimming removed 5 bases from V and 0 bases from J; junction bases left unmatched: 9. This CDR3 region has 17 residues. Germline CDR1 is SEHNR and CDR2 is FQNEAQ (reference sequence). The CDR3 loop reads CASSQHSLAANTGELFF. CDR3 nucleotide sequence: TGTGCCAGCAGCCAACATTCCCTAGCGGCGAACACCGGGGAGCTGTTTTTT.

V is TRBV2 and J is TRBJ2-7; TRBD1 aligns across 7 bases. The CDR3 runs 15 residues. V was clipped by 6 bases and J by 6 bases; unmatched bases: 14. Germline values: CDR1 SNHLY, CDR2 FYNNEI. The CDR3 coding sequence is TGTGCCAGCAGAAGGTCCGACAGGGATTTTGGCGAGCAGTACTTC. Protein product: CASRRSDRDFGEQYF.

This clone was observed a few times. The chain employs TRBV5-1 and TRBJ1-4, with D unclear. V lost 3 bases, J lost 6 bases, and 9 bases lay in between. Germline V CDR1 and CDR2: SGHRS, YFSETQ. The CDR3 runs to 13 residues. The CDR3 loop reads CASSSARDEKLFF. The CDR3, as DNA: TGCGCCAGCAGCTCGGCGCGGGATGAAAAACTGTTTTTT.

DNA of the CDR3: TGTGCCAGCAGCCCGGAGGTGGGACGGCCCTACGAGCAGTACTTC. Its translation is CASSPEVGRPYEQYF. This chain links TRBV4-2 with TRBJ2-7, with D perhaps TRBD1 or TRBD2 (5 bases each). The CDR3 extends over 15 amino acids. Trimming pared 4 bases from V and 2 bases from J, leaving 15 bases between. The germline gives CDR1 LGHNA, CDR2 YNFKEQ.

The V gene is TRBV19, the J gene TRBJ2-5; 12 nucleotides line up with TRBD1. This CDR3 contains 15 residues. Germline CDR1 LNHDA, CDR2 SQIVND (reference sequence). The J segment lost 5 bases and the V segment lost 4 bases, leaving 5 bases of the junction unmatched. The CDR3 loop is CASSTTGQGAETQYF. Here the CDR3 DNA reads TGTGCCAGTAGTACCACGGGACAGGGGGCTGAGACCCAGTACTTC.

A remark on this clone: Other DNA variants within this sample encode the same CDR3. The chain joins TRBV12-2 to TRBJ2-7. TRBV12-2 is classified as a pseudogene. The CDR3 runs 15 residues. In nucleotides, the CDR3 is TGTGCAAGTCGCTTAGTGGCCAATTATGAGCACGAGCAATACTTC. This sequence encodes CASRLVANYEHEQYF.

The chain uses TRBV18 and TRBJ1-3; no clear D gene. The germline CDR1 and CDR2 sequences are KGHSH and LQKENI. The CDR3 is 15 amino acids. V lost 1 base and J lost 8, with 15 bases in between. The CDR3: CASSPLVVDMDTIYF. As DNA, the CDR3 is TGTGCCAGCTCACCACTGGTGGTAGACATGGACACCATATATTTT. Drawing the rest from reference TRBV18 and TRBJ1-3, the complete variable domain is NAGVMQNPRHLVRRRGQEARLRCSPMKGHSHVYWYRQLPEEGLKFMVYLQKENIIDESGMPKERFSAEFPKEGPSILRIQQVVRGDSAAYFCASSPLVVDMDTIYFGEGSWLTVV.

The J gene is TRBJ2-1, the V gene TRBV14; TRBD2 agrees at 7 bases. The CDR3 runs 12 residues. The V and J ends lost 8 bases and 5 bases, in that order; junction bases with no gene match: 3. The germline V gene encodes CDR1 SGHDN and CDR2 FVKESK. CDR3 in DNA: TGTGCCAGCGTTGGGACTAACAATGAGCAGTTCTTC. It codes for CASVGTNNEQFF.

CDR3 region: CAISESGRSTYNEQFF. In DNA, the CDR3 is TGTGCCATCAGTGAGTCTGGGAGGTCAACCTACAATGAGCAGTTCTTC. This chain links TRBV10-3 with TRBJ2-1, with D possibly TRBD2 on 6 matching bases. Germline values: CDR1 ENHRY, CDR2 SYGVKD. This CDR3 contains 16 residues. V dropped 0 bases and J dropped 2 bases, with 11 bases sitting between them.

This chain joins TRBV28 and TRBJ2-3; TRBD1 aligns across 7 bases. This CDR3 region has 14 residues. Trimming removed 8 bases from V and 5 bases from J; junction bases left unmatched: 10. Germline-derived CDR1 and CDR2 are MDHEN and SYDVKM. In nucleotides, the CDR3 is TGTGCCAGCGTTGTAGGGACAGAAGGAGATACGCAGTATTTT. This translates into CASVVGTEGDTQYF.

This chain uses TRBV5-6 with TRBJ2-7; D may be TRBD1 (6 bases). V was cut by 2 bases and J by 5 bases, with 20 bases left in between. Germline CDR1 SGHDT, CDR2 YYEEEE. This CDR3 has 16 residues. CDR3 coding DNA: TGTGCCAGCAGCTTAATTCCGGGACATGGTCTCAACGAGCAGTACTTC. Encoded protein: CASSLIPGHGLNEQYF. The whole variable domain, remainder taken from reference TRBV5-6 and TRBJ2-7, is DAGVTQSPTHLIKTRGQQVTLRCSPKSGHDTVSWYQQALGQGPQFIFQYYEEEERQRGNFPDRFSGHQFPNYSSELNVNALLLGDSALYLCASSLIPGHGLNEQYFGPGTRLTVT.